This T cell receptor (beta chain) was recovered during a study of cytomegalovirus exposure and HLA in healthy donors. With respect to this clone: Its specificity is not known.

Both 60 Vbeta primers and 13 Jbeta primers went into the PCR. Libraries were prepared by immunoSEQ multiplex PCR; TCRdb keeps only in-frame clonotypes and omits some of them. The profile covers approximately 220,000 clones, with 70% to 80% appearing a single time and under 2% taken by the ten largest. Germline values: CDR1 SGDLS, CDR2 YYNGEE. V was clipped by 3 bases and J by 5 bases, with 17 bases between them. The CDR3 sequence is 15 residues long. The study, taken as a whole, reports: A few V segments could not be told apart, such as TRBV6-2 and TRBV6-3, and were left out.

Sequences were obtained from PBMCs. This TCR derives from a woman in her twenties or thirties in good health and CMV-seronegative. V and J are TRBV9 and TRBJ2-5, with D possibly matching TRBD2 (5 bases). The chain's CDR3 is CASSGANTRGETQYF. CDR3 nucleotide sequence: TGTGCCAGCAGCGGGGCTAATACCAGAGGGGAGACCCAGTACTTC.